Listed below are T cell receptor beta chains from one sample, sequenced in a study of shared clonotypes between healthy human individuals. Here immunoSEQ multiplex PCR was the method, and the copy in TCRdb shows in-frame clones only, minus some. Of some 2.4 million clones in the sample, approximately 94% were seen once. Sequencing was carried out using naive CD4+ T cells from PBMCs. Source of these receptors: a man younger than 30 in good health. Some clones in this sample may be carry-over from other donors' samples. CDR3s include the opening cysteine and the closing phenylalanine or tryptophan.

v_gene | CDR3aa
TRBV18 | CASSRQGAQGEKLFF
TRBV28 | CASSSPSGTYEQYF
TRBV27 | CASSALTRDETQYF
TRBV29-1 | CSVEGQGEPQHF
TRBV18 | CASSPRTSGQSTGELFF
TRBV7-2 | CASSGLASPGTDTQYF
TRBV9 | CASSVVGTSGITDTQYF
TRBV27 | CASSLLTGYEQYF
TRBV4-3 | CASSQTDTNEKLFF
TRBV19 | CASRFGTGAYEQYF
TRBV6-6 | CASTNFFSDTQYF
TRBV7-7 | CASSRTSGSYNEQFF
TRBV18 | CASSGGTNEKLFF
TRBV7-3 | CASSGGFNTGELFF
TRBV7-3 | CASSSQAAYQETQYF
TRBV11-2 | CASSYWTASGNTIYF
TRBV19 | CASSTTRHQETQYF
TRBV20-1 | CSVPAMEQFF
TRBV7-2 | CASSFLAGVNNEQFF
TRBV14 | CASSLQGWTGELFF
TRBV5-4 | CASSLGTGQETQYF
TRBV10-3 | CAISESRWGLTYEQYF
TRBV30 | CAWSKDLNTEAFF
TRBV9 | CASSDQGTVTGNTIYF
TRBV28 | CASSTGTGYGYTF
TRBV27 | CASSFRIITTRNEQFF